This is a list of T cell receptor beta chains from one sample in a study of T-cell memory formation after mild COVID-19. TCRdb reprocessed the 5' RACE reads via MiXCR and lists one record per CDR3 protein. Of around 310,000 distinct CDR3 sequences listed, roughly 13% are singletons. The sequenced sample consisted of PBMCs or a T cell subset sorted from them (not recorded which). These receptors were obtained from a young man who had mild COVID-19 (a few samples of this study predate the infection). Cell type and time point are not known. CDR3s include the opening cysteine and the closing phenylalanine or tryptophan. Each record gives: V gene, CDR3 length, clone size, J gene, D gene, CDR3 DNA, CDR3 protein. A D gene is named only where the DNA matches it firmly. Size is stated for part of the rows, as once, few or many counts, or as a class when the clone is expanded.

>TRBV12-3/TRBV12-4|15|-|TRBJ2-3|-
TGTGCCAGCAGTTTTCGGCGGACAAGCACAGATACGCAGTATTTT
CASSFRRTSTDTQYF
>TRBV24-1|13|-|TRBJ1-5|TRBD1
TGTGCCACCCAGGGGGGAAGCAATCAGCCCCAGCATTTT
CATQGGSNQPQHF
>TRBV6-6|14|few|TRBJ1-5|-
TGTGCCAGCAGAGGAATGGGTAGCAATCAGCCCCAGCATTTT
CASRGMGSNQPQHF
>TRBV5-1|14|-|TRBJ1-2|-
TGCGCCAGCAGCCCGGTCCAGGAGGGCTATGGCTACACCTTC
CASSPVQEGYGYTF
>TRBV12-3/TRBV12-4|15|few|TRBJ1-2|-
TGTGCCAGCAGTTTATTCGAGGACGGAAACTATGGCTACACCTTC
CASSLFEDGNYGYTF
>TRBV20-1|17|-|TRBJ1-2|TRBD1
TGCAGTGCTTTCGGGACAGGGACCGCGAAATCAGACTATGGCTACACCTTC
CSAFGTGTAKSDYGYTF
>TRBV11-1|15|-|TRBJ2-1|TRBD2
TGTGCCAGCAGCTTCGGGGTGTCGGGGGGCAATGAGCAGTTCTTC
CASSFGVSGGNEQFF
>TRBV7-2|15|many|TRBJ2-1|TRBD1
TGTGCCAGCAGCTCGGGACAGGGGGCGGGTAATGAGCAGTTCTTC
CASSSGQGAGNEQFF
>TRBV7-2|15|few|TRBJ2-1|TRBD2
TGTGCCAGCAACTTTATCCTAGCGGGGGGTAATGAGCAGTTCTTC
CASNFILAGGNEQFF
>TRBV21-1|14|few|TRBJ1-5|-
TGTGCCAGCAGTGAAGGGCGACTCAATCAGCCCCAGCATTTT
CASSEGRLNQPQHF
>TRBV4-2|14|-|TRBJ1-1|-
TGTGCCAGCAGCCGGGGGGGTGACGGCACTGAAGCTTTCTTT
CASSRGGDGTEAFF
>TRBV7-8|13|many|TRBJ1-4|-
TGTGCCAGCAGTATTAACTGGGGTGAAAAACTGTTTTTT
CASSINWGEKLFF
>TRBV20-1|12|few|TRBJ2-5|-
TGCAGTGCTAGCGAGGGGCAAGAGACCCAGTACTTC
CSASEGQETQYF
>TRBV5-1|15|-|TRBJ1-1|TRBD1
TGCGCCAGCAGCTTGGCAGGGGGCGCGAACACTGAAGCTTTCTTT
CASSLAGGANTEAFF
>TRBV9|14|many|TRBJ1-2|TRBD1
TGTGCCAGCAGCCCAGGACAGGGGCCCTATGGCTACACCTTC
CASSPGQGPYGYTF
>TRBV20-1|16|few|TRBJ1-4|-
TGCAGTGCTAGAGAGAGGGGGGGCAGGCTGGATGAAAAACTGTTTTTT
CSARERGGRLDEKLFF
>TRBV7-2|13|few|TRBJ2-7|-
TGTGCCAGCAGCTTTGACAGCCCCTACGAGCAGTACTTC
CASSFDSPYEQYF
>TRBV3-1|14|few|TRBJ2-7|-
TGTGCCAGCACCCCGACCCCGGGGAACTACGAGCAGTACTTC
CASTPTPGNYEQYF
>TRBV18|16|-|TRBJ1-3|-
TGTGCCAGCTCACCAGGCCAGCCCCACTCTGGAAACACCATATATTTT
CASSPGQPHSGNTIYF
>TRBV10-3|12|few|TRBJ2-7|-
TGTGCCATCAGCGGTGGGATCCACGAGCAGTACTTC
CAISGGIHEQYF
>TRBV9|13|-|TRBJ1-3|-
TGTGCCAGCAGCGCTAACTCTGGAAACACCATATATTTT
CASSANSGNTIYF
>TRBV11-3|13|-|TRBJ2-1|-
TGTGCCAGCAGCTTCGCGGGCTTAAGTGAGCAGTTCTTC
CASSFAGLSEQFF
>TRBV10-1|14|-|TRBJ2-3|-
TGCGCCAGCAGTGAAGGGGCGGCGACAGATACGCAGTATTTT
CASSEGAATDTQYF
>TRBV6-5|14|many|TRBJ1-4|-
TGTGCCAGCAGTTACCGGGGAGAGGATGAAAAACTGTTTTTT
CASSYRGEDEKLFF
>TRBV7-2|14|-|TRBJ2-7|TRBD2
TGTGCCAGCAGGGGAGGGAATCTACCCTACGAGCAGTACTTC
CASRGGNLPYEQYF
>TRBV7-9|15|many|TRBJ2-3|TRBD2
TGTGCCAGCAGCTTATCCAGCGGGGGGGCGAATACGCAGTATTTT
CASSLSSGGANTQYF
>TRBV12-3/TRBV12-4|14|few|TRBJ2-7|-
TGTGCCAGCAGTTTGACGGGGCCGGTGGCCGAGCAGTACTTC
CASSLTGPVAEQYF
>TRBV30|12|few|TRBJ2-5|TRBD2
TGTGCCTGGAAGTCTAGCGGGGAGACCCAGTACTTC
CAWKSSGETQYF